Shown below are 14 T cell receptor beta chains from a single sample sequenced in a study of shared clonotypes between healthy human individuals. Some clones are missing from TCRdb's copy, which holds only in-frame ones; the method was immunoSEQ multiplex PCR. Of some 2,000,000 clones listed, approximately 95% are singletons. Sequencing was carried out using naive CD4+ T cells sorted from blood. Subset in this sample: CD45RA+ positively selected. These receptor sequences come from a young man in good health.

J is TRBJ1-2 and V is TRBV19; 7 positions agree with TRBD1. V shed 5 bases, J shed 2 bases, and the junction held 11 bases outside the gene matches. CDR1 and CDR2 from the germline V gene are LNHDA and SQIVND (reference sequence). This CDR3 spans 16 amino acids. CDR3 DNA sequence: TGTGCCAGTAGTCCCACCGGACAGGCGGGGAACTATGGCTACACCTTC. It encodes CASSPTGQAGNYGYTF.

This rearrangement joins TRBV29-1 to TRBJ1-1; a weak D match, TRBD1 (6 bases). Trimming took 5 bases from V and 0 from J, leaving 13 bases between them. From germline, CDR1 is SQVTM and CDR2 ANQGSEA. This CDR3 has 14 residues. The CDR3 sequence is CSVTNRVLNTEAFF. The CDR3 region has the DNA TGCAGCGTTACCAACAGGGTCCTGAACACTGAAGCTTTCTTT.

The chain combines TRBV6-5 with TRBJ2-1; D uncertain. In germline, CDR1 is MNHEY, CDR2 SVGAGI. The CDR3 covers 16 residues. V dropped 2 bases and J dropped 0 bases, with 11 bases sitting between them. The CDR3 coding sequence is TGTGCCAGCAGTTACGGTTTTGGTCGCTCCTACAATGAGCAGTTCTTC. Protein: CASSYGFGRSYNEQFF.

The chain links TRBV29-1 to TRBJ2-7, with TRBD1 identical over 11 bases. V shed 7 bases, J shed 1 base, and the junction held 3 bases outside the gene matches. CDR1 is SQVTM, CDR2 ANQGSEA, per germline. This CDR3 is 13 amino acids long. Written as DNA, the CDR3 is TGCAGCGCGGGACAGGGGGGTTCCTACGAGCAGTACTTC. As protein: CSAGQGGSYEQYF.

Points on this clone: The sample contains more than one DNA sequence encoding this CDR3. The chain joins TRBV18 to TRBJ1-1; D not certain. The CDR3 sequence is 13 residues long. Trimming took off 2 bases at V and 5 bases at J, with 9 bases between the two ends. Germline V gene sequence: CDR1 KGHSH, CDR2 LQKENI. CDR3 sequence: CASSPTSGTEAFF. CDR3 sequence (DNA): TGTGCCAGCTCACCAACATCGGGGACTGAAGCTTTCTTT.

The chain recombines TRBV19 with TRBJ2-7; 7 bases agree with TRBD1. CDR3 length: 16 residues. Losses at the gene ends were 5 bases for V and 4 bases for J; bases not matched to a gene: 14. Looked up from germline, CDR1 is LNHDA and CDR2 is SQIVND (reference sequence). The CDR3 loop reads CASSPGPPGGRYEQYF. The CDR3 coding sequence is TGTGCCAGTAGTCCCGGACCTCCAGGGGGTCGATACGAGCAGTACTTC.

The CDR3 spells CSASLAPEQYF. The CDR3 DNA sequence: TGCAGTGCCTCTCTAGCTCCCGAGCAGTACTTC. The chain links TRBV20-1 to TRBJ2-7, with D perhaps TRBD2 (5 bases). This CDR3 has 11 amino acids. The germline V gene encodes CDR1 DFQATT and CDR2 SNEGSKA (reference sequence). Deletions cut 6 bases from V and 6 bases from J, with 12 bases between.

The chain uses TRBV11-2 and TRBJ2-7; no clear D gene. V was trimmed by 6 bases and J by 0 bases, leaving 9 bases between them. CDR3 length equals 13 residues. Germline V lookup: CDR1 SGHAT, CDR2 FQNNGV. Written as DNA, the CDR3 is TGTGCCAGCAGGGGTTTGGGCTCCTACGAGCAGTACTTC. Its protein product is CASRGLGSYEQYF.

CDR3 coding DNA: TGTGCCAGCTCACCCATTACAGGGGCGAACACTGAAGCTTTCTTT. Its translation: CASSPITGANTEAFF. V usage is TRBV18 and J usage is TRBJ1-1; the match to TRBD1 covers 7 bases. The CDR3 has 15 amino acids. Germline values: CDR1 KGHSH, CDR2 LQKENI. Unmatched junction bases numbered 5, after V lost 3 bases and J lost 1 base. Variable domain in full (rest from reference TRBV18 and TRBJ1-1): NAGVMQNPRHLVRRRGQEARLRCSPMKGHSHVYWYRQLPEEGLKFMVYLQKENIIDESGMPKERFSAEFPKEGPSILRIQQVVRGDSAAYFCASSPITGANTEAFFGQGTRLTVV.

The rearrangement uses TRBV7-9 and TRBJ1-2; 9 bases line up with TRBD1. Looked up from germline, CDR1 is SEHNR and CDR2 is FQNEAQ (reference sequence). The CDR3 is made up of 15 amino acids. V shed 4 bases, J shed 8 bases, and the junction held 11 bases outside the gene matches. The CDR3 DNA sequence: TGTGCCAGCAGCTATAATCTGGACAGGGGTAAGGGCTACACCTTC. Amino acids: CASSYNLDRGKGYTF.

The chain combines TRBV2 with TRBJ1-4; TRBD1 might be the D (5 bases). V was trimmed by 6 bases and J by 5 bases, leaving 16 bases between them. The germline V gene encodes CDR1 SNHLY and CDR2 FYNNEI. The CDR3 totals 15 residues. In nucleotides, the CDR3 is TGTGCCAGCAGCCCCCATACCCGGGACAATGAAAAACTGTTTTTT. This gives the protein CASSPHTRDNEKLFF.

The V gene is TRBV28, the J gene TRBJ2-2; 9 bases agree with TRBD2. V shed 5 bases and J 2 bases; nucleotides not matched to a gene: 3. The CDR3 has 15 amino acids. Germline values: CDR1 MDHEN, CDR2 SYDVKM. CDR3 coding DNA: TGTGCCAGCAGTCGAGCGGGGGGTAACACCGGGGAGCTGTTTTTT. This gives the protein CASSRAGGNTGELFF.

The chain is built from TRBV25-1 and TRBJ1-2; 10 bases are a match to TRBD1. Germline CDR1 MGHDK, CDR2 SYGVNS. The trim removed 4 bases at V and 4 bases at J, leaving 12 bases unmatched. This CDR3 spans 17 amino acids. CDR3 nucleotides: TGTGCCAGCAGTGCGAATCCGGGACAGGGGAGACCCTATGGCTACACCTTC. As protein: CASSANPGQGRPYGYTF.

This rearrangement joins TRBV11-2 to TRBJ2-5; D ambiguous. Germline CDR1 reads SGHAT; CDR2 reads FQNNGV. V shed 1 base and J shed 5 bases, with 11 bases lying between them. The CDR3 extends over 14 amino acids. The chain's CDR3 is CASSLGLISETQYF. The CDR3 DNA is TGTGCCAGCAGCTTAGGTCTCATTAGTGAGACCCAGTACTTC.